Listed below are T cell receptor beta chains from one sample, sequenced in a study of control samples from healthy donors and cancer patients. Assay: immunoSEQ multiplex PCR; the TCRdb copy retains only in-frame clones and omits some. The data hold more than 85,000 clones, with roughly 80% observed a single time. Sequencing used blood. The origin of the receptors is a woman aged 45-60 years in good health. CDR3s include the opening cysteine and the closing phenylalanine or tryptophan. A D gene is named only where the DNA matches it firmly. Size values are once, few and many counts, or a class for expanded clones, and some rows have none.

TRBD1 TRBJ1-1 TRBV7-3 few CASSRTGTGGEAFF TGTGCCAGCAGCAGAACCGGGACAGGAGGTGAAGCTTTCTTT
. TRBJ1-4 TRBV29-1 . CSGGSATNEKLFF TGCAGCGGGGGGTCGGCAACTAATGAAAAACTGTTTTTT
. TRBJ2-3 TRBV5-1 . CASSLKDTQYF TGCGCCAGCAGCTTAAAAGATACGCAGTATTTT
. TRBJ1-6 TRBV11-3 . CASSLRGGGQNNSPLHF TGTGCCAGCAGCTTAAGGGGCGGAGGACAGAATAATTCACCCCTCCACTTT
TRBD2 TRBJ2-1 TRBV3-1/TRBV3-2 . CASSPSGANNEQFF TGTGCCAGCAGCCCTAGCGGAGCCAACAATGAGCAGTTCTTC
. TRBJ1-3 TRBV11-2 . CASSQGLSSGNTIYF TGTGCCAGCAGCCAAGGGTTGAGCTCTGGAAACACCATATATTTT
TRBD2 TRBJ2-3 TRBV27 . CASSYQRGGLGDTQYF TGTGCCAGCAGTTATCAGCGGGGGGGCCTTGGAGATACGCAGTATTTT
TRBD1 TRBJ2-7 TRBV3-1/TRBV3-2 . CASSENRGPLLHEQYF TGTGCCAGCAGCGAGAACAGGGGGCCCCTTTTGCACGAGCAGTACTTC
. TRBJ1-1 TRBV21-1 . CASSNEFVGRGTGGKLGEAFF .
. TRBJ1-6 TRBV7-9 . CASSPNRADSPLHF TGTGCCAGCAGCCCGAATCGGGCAGATTCACCCCTCCACTTT
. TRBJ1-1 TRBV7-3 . CASSSVVGPPDEAFF TGTGCCAGCAGCTCGGTGGTAGGGCCGCCAGATGAAGCTTTCTTT
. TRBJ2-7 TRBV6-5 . CASRAGFYEQYF TGTGCCAGCAGGGCGGGGTTCTACGAGCAGTACTTC
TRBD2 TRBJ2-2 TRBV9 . CASSVEAGGAFGELFF TGTGCCAGCAGCGTAGAGGCGGGGGGTGCCTTCGGGGAGCTGTTTTTT
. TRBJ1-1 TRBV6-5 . CASRNTEAFF TGTGCCAGCAGAAACACTGAAGCTTTCTTT
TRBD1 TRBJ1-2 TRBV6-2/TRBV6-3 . CASSRRGTGGFLDGYTF TGTGCCAGCAGCCGGCGAGGGACAGGGGGCTTTCTGGATGGCTACACCTTC
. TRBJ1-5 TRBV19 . CANSIMDSSNQPQHF TGTGCCAATAGTATAATGGACAGTAGCAATCAGCCCCAGCATTTT
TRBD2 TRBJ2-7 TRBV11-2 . CASSPMTSGGLGEQYF TGTGCCAGCAGCCCAATGACTAGCGGGGGGCTAGGCGAGCAGTACTTC
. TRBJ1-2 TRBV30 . CAWSGGGDGYTF TGTGCCTGGAGTGGAGGGGGGGATGGCTACACCTTC
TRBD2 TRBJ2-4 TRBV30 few CAWSVRGVGDIQYF TGTGCCTGGAGTGTACGGGGGGTCGGGGACATTCAGTACTTC
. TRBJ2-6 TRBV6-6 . CASSLDRLGSGANVLTF TGTGCCAGCAGTCTGGATCGTCTGGGTTCTGGGGCCAACGTCCTGACTTTC
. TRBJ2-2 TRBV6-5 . CASNRVVGELFF TGTGCCAGCAACAGGGTTGTCGGGGAGCTGTTTTTT
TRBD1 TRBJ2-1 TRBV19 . CASSTRQGNYNEQFF TGTGCCAGTAGTACCCGACAGGGAAATTACAATGAGCAGTTCTTC
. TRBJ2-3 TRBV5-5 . CASSLGGQGDTQYF TGTGCCAGCAGCTTGGGGGGGCAGGGAGATACGCAGTATTTT
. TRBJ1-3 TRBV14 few CASSQGSGYGNTIYF TGTGCCAGCAGCCAAGGTTCAGGGTACGGAAACACCATATATTTT
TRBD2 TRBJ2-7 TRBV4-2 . CASSQGTSGDYEQYF TGTGCCAGCAGCCAGGGGACTAGCGGGGATTACGAGCAGTACTTC
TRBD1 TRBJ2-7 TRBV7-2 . CASSFGQVDYEQYF TGTGCCAGCAGCTTCGGACAGGTGGACTACGAGCAGTACTTC
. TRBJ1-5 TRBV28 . CTSSSRLSSNQPQHF TGTACCAGCAGTTCCCGGCTTAGTAGCAATCAGCCCCAGCATTTT
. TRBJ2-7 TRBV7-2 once CASSLVTGFYEQYF TGTGCCAGCAGCTTAGTCACAGGGTTCTACGAGCAGTACTTC
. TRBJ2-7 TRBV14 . CASSQVFGQGPEQYF TGTGCCAGCAGCCAAGTCTTCGGTCAGGGGCCCGAGCAGTACTTC
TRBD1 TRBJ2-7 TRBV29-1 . CSVKRGLVEQYF TGCAGCGTTAAGAGGGGGCTGGTCGAGCAGTACTTC